These 14 T cell receptor beta chains were all obtained from the same sample, sequenced in a study of PD-1 blockade in classical Hodgkin lymphoma. The protocol was immunoSEQ multiplex PCR, while the TCRdb copy is restricted to in-frame clones and leaves out a portion. Of some 150,000 clones listed, just under 80% were seen once; the top ten hold roughly a tenth. Every patient had relapsed following autologous stem cell transplantation, and cohorts differed in brentuximab vedotin exposure. This specimen consisted of peripheral blood mononuclear cells (PBMCs), obtained before the second cycle of nivolumab. The origin of the receptors is a human donor with classical Hodgkin lymphoma.

The V gene is TRBV6-6, the J gene TRBJ1-2; 8 nucleotides line up with TRBD1. Germline lookup yields CDR1 MNHNY and CDR2 SVGAGI (reference sequence). The CDR3 runs to 13 residues. V trimming: 6 bases; J trimming: 2 bases; junction bases outside the gene matches: 2. The CDR3 nucleotides read TGTGCCAGCAGGGGACAGGCGAACTATGGCTACACCTTC. Translated: CASRGQANYGYTF.

V usage is TRBV7-2 and J usage is TRBJ2-7; D uncertain. V was clipped by 4 bases and J by 3 bases, with 13 bases between them. In germline, CDR1 is SGHTA, CDR2 FQGNSA. The CDR3 has 14 amino acids. CDR3 nucleotides: TGTGCCAGCAGCTATCTTACCCCGTACTACGAGCAGTACTTC. It yields the protein CASSYLTPYYEQYF.

This chain uses TRBV10-3 with TRBJ2-5; tentatively, D is TRBD1 (5 bases). Germline CDR1 and CDR2: ENHRY and SYGVKD. Trimming pared 7 bases from V and 0 bases from J, leaving 12 bases between. The CDR3 is 14 residues long. The CDR3 region has the DNA TGTGCCATCAAGCCTGACAGTTACCAAGAGACCCAGTACTTC. Its translation is CAIKPDSYQETQYF.

The chain combines TRBV7-3 with TRBJ2-7; D is uncertain. Trimming pared 3 bases from V and 6 bases from J, leaving 12 bases between. CDR3 length equals 13 residues. Germline values: CDR1 SGHTA, CDR2 FQGTGA. The CDR3 region is CASSFWSGAEQYF. DNA for the CDR3: TGTGCCAGCAGCTTTTGGAGTGGCGCCGAGCAGTACTTC. Full variable domain (missing parts from reference TRBV7-3 and TRBJ2-7): GAGVSQTPSNKVTEKGKYVELRCDPISGHTALYWYRQSLGQGPEFLIYFQGTGAADDSGLPNDRFFAVRPEGSVSTLKIQRTERGDSAVYLCASSFWSGAEQYFGPGTRLTVT.

The V and J genes are TRBV5-1 and TRBJ2-3, with D perhaps assigned TRBD1 or TRBD2 (5 bases each). This CDR3 region has 17 residues. Germline V CDR1 and CDR2: SGHRS, YFSETQ. Trimming pared 3 bases from V and 0 bases from J, leaving 17 bases between. The CDR3 sequence: CASSSSGTTTSTDTQYF. The CDR3 nucleotides read TGCGCCAGCAGCTCCTCCGGGACCACCACTAGCACAGATACGCAGTATTTT.

The rearrangement uses TRBV27 and TRBJ2-6; D is uncertain. V was shortened by 2 bases and J by 4 bases, with 12 bases between the two germline ends. Germline V gene data show CDR1 as MNHEY and CDR2 as SMNVEV (reference sequence). This CDR3 comprises 16 residues. CDR3 residues: CASSLGSELGANVLTF. CDR3 nucleotides: TGTGCCAGCAGTTTAGGCTCGGAGTTAGGGGCCAACGTCCTGACTTTC.

The rearrangement uses TRBV7-2 and TRBJ2-3; D might be TRBD1 or TRBD2, each matching 7 bases. Germline V gene data show CDR1 as SGHTA and CDR2 as FQGNSA. V lost 5 bases to trimming and J lost 1 base, with 16 bases between them. CDR3 length: 16 amino acids. CDR3 DNA: TGTGCCAGCAGCCCCGGGGGAGGGGGCGGCACAGATACGCAGTATTTT. It translates to CASSPGGGGGTDTQYF.

The chain couples TRBV5-6 to TRBJ2-5, with 8 nucleotides matching TRBD1. This CDR3 is 14 amino acids long. The ends lost 4 bases at V and 5 bases at J; junction bases unmatched: 7. Germline values: CDR1 SGHDT, CDR2 YYEEEE. CDR3 protein: CASSPTGAGETQYF. In DNA form, the CDR3 reads TGTGCCAGCAGCCCGACAGGGGCTGGGGAGACCCAGTACTTC.

This sequence joins TRBV7-9 and TRBJ2-3, with 7 bases matching TRBD1. Germline V gene lookup returns CDR1 SEHNR and CDR2 FQNEAQ (reference sequence). CDR3 length equals 14 residues. With 2 bases clipped from V and 6 bases from J, the junction kept 5 bases outside the gene matches. Here the CDR3 reads CASSLRQGGDTQYF. The CDR3 DNA reads as TGTGCCAGCAGCTTAAGACAGGGTGGGGATACGCAGTATTTT.

This clone was counted a few times. The chain employs TRBV5-5 and TRBJ1-6; 12 nucleotides match TRBD1. The CDR3 has 18 residues. After removal of 4 bases from V and 8 bases from J, the junction contained 13 bases not matched to a gene. Germline lookup yields CDR1 SGHKS and CDR2 YYEKEE (reference sequence). CDR3 in DNA: TGTGCCAGCAGCCGGGGACAGGGGGCGCTTCTTCTAGATTCACCCCTCCACTTT. It specifies CASSRGQGALLLDSPLHF.

The V and J genes are TRBV7-8 and TRBJ2-5; 10 nucleotides match TRBD1. The CDR3 extends over 18 amino acids. J lost 5 bases, V lost 3 bases, and 15 bases had no gene match. Germline loops: CDR1 SGHVS, CDR2 FQNEAQ. The CDR3 here is CASSFPGQGSFGGETQYF. The CDR3 DNA sequence: TGTGCCAGCAGCTTTCCGGGACAGGGGTCCTTCGGTGGGGAGACCCAGTACTTC.

The V and J genes are TRBV5-4 and TRBJ2-7; 9 bases match TRBD1. There are 16 residues in the CDR3. J lost 4 bases, V lost 0 bases, and 8 bases had no gene match. Germline V gives CDR1 SGHNT, CDR2 YYREEE (reference sequence). The CDR3 region is CASSLGSRDRAYEQYF. CDR3 nucleotide sequence: TGTGCCAGCAGCTTGGGGTCCCGGGACAGGGCTTACGAGCAGTACTTC.

The chain combines TRBV6-5 with TRBJ1-3; unclear D gene. CDR1 and CDR2 (germline): MNHEY, SVGAGI. Deletions cut 1 base from V and 0 bases from J, with 7 bases between. This CDR3 comprises 15 residues. The DNA of the CDR3 is TGTGCCAGCAGTTACTTCCACAGCTCTGGAAACACCATATATTTT. It encodes CASSYFHSSGNTIYF.

The rearrangement joins TRBV6-5 to TRBJ2-3; possibly TRBD1 for D (5 bases). Deletions cut 2 bases from V and 2 bases from J, with 11 bases between. Germline-derived CDR1 and CDR2 are MNHEY and SVGAGI. There are 15 residues in the CDR3. CDR3 in amino acids: CASSYTAGFTDTQYF. The CDR3 DNA reads TGTGCCAGCAGTTACACGGCAGGGTTCACAGATACGCAGTATTTT.